The clone carrying this T cell receptor (beta chain) came up a few times. Its antigen remains unidentified. The treatment denotes: approximately 9-day PBMC culture with coronavirus spike peptide pools or control peptides (ViraFEST assay). In the ViraFEST assay, peptide-pool expansion preceded TCR sequencing of expanded clonotypes. Dates of positive PCR ran from March to December 2020, before US Alpha, Beta and Delta variants. When nine to ten days of culture had elapsed, CD4+ T cells were isolated by negative selection. V gave up 1 base and J gave up 0 bases; unmatched junction bases: 2. CDR1 and CDR2 (germline): SGHNT, YENEEA. The CDR3 is made up of 16 amino acids. Cultured CD4+ T cell DNA underwent sequencing with the Oncomine TCR Beta short-read assay. TCRdb independently ran MiXCR on the PCR reads; one entry per CDR3 protein. The sample yields 15,000 or so distinct CDR3 sequences, less than 75% seen once.

This record comes from a study of vaccination and CD4 T cells after COVID-19. Findings and caveats of the study: It was found that, in convalescent patients, 304 of 307 vaccine-specific clones were spike mono-reactive.

The clonotype comes from a human donor who had recovered from COVID-19. This rearrangement joins TRBV11-3 to TRBJ2-7; 11 bases line up with TRBD2. The sequencing input was CD4+ T cells from blood, cultured in vitro. In DNA form, the CDR3 reads TGTGCCAGCAGCTTAGGACTAGCGGGGAACTCCTACGAGCAGTACTTC. Translating it yields CASSLGLAGNSYEQYF.